The clone carrying this TCR beta chain has a count of ten or more. The sample originates from a study of shared clonotypes between healthy human individuals. There were no recent acute infections or vaccinations among the donors, who were healthy HIV-negative adults. In the CD4+ fraction, cells were divided into CD45RA+ naive and CD45RA-negative memory subsets. The assay was immunoSEQ multiplex PCR, and TCRdb's table has in-frame clones only and misses some. The profile shows 950,000 to 1,100,000 clones, about 70% of them singletons. This CDR3 is built from 16 residues. V gave up 5 bases and J gave up 8 bases; unmatched junction bases: 15. Germline values: CDR1 SGHRS, CDR2 YFSETQ.

The sample comprised memory CD4+ T cells sorted from blood. Stated subset: CD45RA-negative fraction. The V call is TRBV5-1, the J call TRBJ1-4; 7 bases map to TRBD1. This TCR was sampled from a man between 18 and 29 years old in good health. The CDR3 DNA follows: TGCGCCAGCAGGAGTGACCGGGACAGCGCTGGAGAAAAACTGTTTTTT. Residues: CASRSDRDSAGEKLFF.